This is a list of T cell receptor beta chains from one sample in a study of graft-versus-host responses after intestinal transplantation. Measured with immunoSEQ multiplex PCR; TCRdb has only the in-frame clones, and not every one. The sample lists roughly 98,000 clones; over 80% were seen once. Antigens for these TCRs are unknown. Specimen: unstimulated CD8+ T cells sorted from spleen or lymph node cells, collected before transplant. The receptors derive from a human donor who was the organ donor for an intestinal transplant. The CDR3 runs from the conserved cysteine through the conserved F or W. The D gene is left open where the match is weak. Size tells how often a clone was seen (once, few, many) or the class of an expanded clone, and some rows leave it out.

-	-	TRBJ2-1	TRBV27	TGTGCCAGCAGTTTATCGATGGCCAGCGCGTACAATGAGCAGTTCTTC	CASSLSMASAYNEQFF
TRBD2	-	TRBJ2-3	TRBV11-2	TGTGCCAGCAGCTTAGGGCTAGCGGACACAGATACGCAGTATTTT	CASSLGLADTDTQYF
-	-	TRBJ1-4	TRBV11-1	TGTGCCAGCAGCCAAGAGAGGGGAGGCAGCGCAACTAATGAAAAACTGTTTTTT	CASSQERGGSATNEKLFF
-	-	TRBJ1-4	TRBV5-6	TGTGCCAGCAGCTTGGGAGCTAGTACCGTAAATGAAAAACTGTTTTTT	CASSLGASTVNEKLFF
TRBD2	-	TRBJ2-1	TRBV5-6	TGTGCCAGCAGCTTAACTAGCGGGAGTTACAATGAGCAGTTCTTC	CASSLTSGSYNEQFF
TRBD2	-	TRBJ2-7	TRBV11-2	TGTGCCAGCAGCTTGTATAGCGGGCCCTCTAGGGAGCAGTACTTC	CASSLYSGPSREQYF
-	-	TRBJ1-6	TRBV18	TGTGCCAGCTCACCGGGGCCCGCCCCGCTTTTCTCCCTCCACTTT	CASSPGPAPLFSLHF
-	-	TRBJ1-5	TRBV6-5	TGTGCCAGCAGTTACAGGGACGGGAGTCAGCCCCAGCATTTT	CASSYRDGSQPQHF
-	-	TRBJ1-2	TRBV9	TGTGCCAGCAGTGGCCGGGTTGGCTACACCTTC	CASSGRVGYTF
TRBD1	-	TRBJ2-5	TRBV27	TGTGCCAGCAGCCAGGGGGCGCGATCCCAAGAGACCCAGTACTTC	CASSQGARSQETQYF
-	-	TRBJ1-1	TRBV2	TGTGCCAGCAGTGAGAGTGGGAGGGGTGACACTGAAGCTTTCTTT	CASSESGRGDTEAFF
-	once	TRBJ1-1	TRBV10-3	TGTGCCATCAGCATAGATGGTGGGGCCACTGAAGCTTTCTTT	CAISIDGGATEAFF
-	few	TRBJ1-6	TRBV9	TGTGCCAGCAGCGAAACATTAGCAGGGGATCGTTCACCCCTCCACTTT	CASSETLAGDRSPLHF
-	-	TRBJ1-2	TRBV29-1	TGCAGCGCCCTTTGGGGGCCTCGCTATGGCTACACCTTC	CSALWGPRYGYTF
TRBD2	-	TRBJ2-1	TRBV19	TGTGCCAGTAGGGCCGGGACTAGCGAATTCAATGAGCAGTTCTTC	CASRAGTSEFNEQFF
TRBD2	-	TRBJ2-1	TRBV9	TGTGCCAGCAGCGTAGACCCCCGGGGACTAGCGGGGGGCAAGGGATACAATGAGCAGTTCTTC	CASSVDPRGLAGGKGYNEQFF
TRBD1	-	TRBJ1-5	TRBV27	TGTGCCAGCAGACCCGGGACAGGGGTTCTCATGGATCAGCCCCAGCATTTT	CASRPGTGVLMDQPQHF
-	-	TRBJ2-7	TRBV4-3	TGCGCCAGCAGCCAAGAGGACTATTCGGACGAGCAGTACTTC	CASSQEDYSDEQYF
-	once	TRBJ2-3	TRBV28	TGTGCCAGCAGTTTAGCGTTCCACCACTCCACAGATACGCAGTATTTT	CASSLAFHHSTDTQYF
-	-	TRBJ1-1	TRBV30	TGTGCCTGGACCCCTCCGGGAGCGAACACTGAAGCTTTCTTT	CAWTPPGANTEAFF
TRBD2	-	TRBJ2-1	TRBV29-1	TGCAGCGTTGCCGGGGACTACAGCGCTAACAATGAGCAGTTCTTC	CSVAGDYSANNEQFF
TRBD1	-	TRBJ1-1	TRBV6-5	TGTGCCAGCAGTTACGGGACAGGGAAGGGGTACACTGAAGCTTTCTTT	CASSYGTGKGYTEAFF
-	-	TRBJ1-5	TRBV28	TGTGCCAGCAGTTTGGAGCAGGGGAAGCAGCCCCAGCATTTT	CASSLEQGKQPQHF
-	-	TRBJ2-7	TRBV6-5	TGTGCCAGCAAGGGGTCTATAGGATCCTACGAGCAGTACTTC	CASKGSIGSYEQYF
TRBD2	-	TRBJ2-3	TRBV12-5	TGTGCTAGTGGTTTGCGACTAGCGGGAATGGCTGCAGATACGCAGTATTTT	CASGLRLAGMAADTQYF
TRBD1	-	TRBJ2-3	TRBV13	TGTGCCAGCAGCATCGGGGACAGGGAAAGCACAGATACGCAGTATTTT	CASSIGDRESTDTQYF
TRBD1	-	TRBJ1-3	TRBV11-2	TGTGCCAGCAGCTTTCAAATTAACAGGGGATACGGAAACACCATATATTTT	CASSFQINRGYGNTIYF
-	once	TRBJ1-1	TRBV11-3	TGTGCCAGCAGCCAAGGCAAGGGGAACAGGGAGAACACTGAAGCTTTCTTT	CASSQGKGNRENTEAFF
TRBD2	-	TRBJ2-1	TRBV27	TGTGCCAGCAGTCCCGGGACTAGCGGGATGAGTGAGCAGTTCTTC	CASSPGTSGMSEQFF
-	-	TRBJ2-1	TRBV28	TGTGCCAGCAGTTTACAGGGTTCCGGCAATGAGCAGTTCTTC	CASSLQGSGNEQFF
TRBD1	-	TRBJ2-7	TRBV27	TGTGCCAGCAGTTTACCGACAGGGTCCGAGCAGTACTTC	CASSLPTGSEQYF
-	-	TRBJ2-1	TRBV7-9	TGTGCCAGCAGCCGTCGGGGGACCAGGTTGTTCTTC	CASSRRGTRLFF
-	-	TRBJ2-2	TRBV28	TGTGCCAGCAGTTTTCGCAGTACCACCGGGGAGCTGTTTTTT	CASSFRSTTGELFF
-	-	TRBJ2-7	TRBV4-1	TGCGCCAGCAGCCAAGATTGGACAGAGAGCTCCTACGAGCAGTACTTC	CASSQDWTESSYEQYF
-	-	TRBJ2-1	TRBV28	TGTGCCAGCACTGACAGTGTCTCCTACAATGAGCAGTTCTTC	CASTDSVSYNEQFF
TRBD2	-	TRBJ2-3	TRBV30	TGTGCCTGGAGTGTTCCGGGACTAGCTGCAGATACGCAGTATTTT	CAWSVPGLAADTQYF